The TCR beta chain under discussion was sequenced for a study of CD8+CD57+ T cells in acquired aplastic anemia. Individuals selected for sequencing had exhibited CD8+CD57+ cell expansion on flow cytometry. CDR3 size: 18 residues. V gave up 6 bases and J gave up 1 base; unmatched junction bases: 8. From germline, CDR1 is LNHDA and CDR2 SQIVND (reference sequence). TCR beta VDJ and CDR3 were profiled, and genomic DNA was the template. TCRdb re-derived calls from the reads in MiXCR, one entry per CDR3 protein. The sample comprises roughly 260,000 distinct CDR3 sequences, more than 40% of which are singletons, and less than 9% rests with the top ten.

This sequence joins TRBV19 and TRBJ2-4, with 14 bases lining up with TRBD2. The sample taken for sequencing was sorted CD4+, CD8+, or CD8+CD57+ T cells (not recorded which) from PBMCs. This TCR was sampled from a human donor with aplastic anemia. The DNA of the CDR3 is TGTGCCAGTAGGCGGACTAGCGGGGGGTCCCCCGCCAAAAACATTCAGTACTTC. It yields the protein CASRRTSGGSPAKNIQYF.